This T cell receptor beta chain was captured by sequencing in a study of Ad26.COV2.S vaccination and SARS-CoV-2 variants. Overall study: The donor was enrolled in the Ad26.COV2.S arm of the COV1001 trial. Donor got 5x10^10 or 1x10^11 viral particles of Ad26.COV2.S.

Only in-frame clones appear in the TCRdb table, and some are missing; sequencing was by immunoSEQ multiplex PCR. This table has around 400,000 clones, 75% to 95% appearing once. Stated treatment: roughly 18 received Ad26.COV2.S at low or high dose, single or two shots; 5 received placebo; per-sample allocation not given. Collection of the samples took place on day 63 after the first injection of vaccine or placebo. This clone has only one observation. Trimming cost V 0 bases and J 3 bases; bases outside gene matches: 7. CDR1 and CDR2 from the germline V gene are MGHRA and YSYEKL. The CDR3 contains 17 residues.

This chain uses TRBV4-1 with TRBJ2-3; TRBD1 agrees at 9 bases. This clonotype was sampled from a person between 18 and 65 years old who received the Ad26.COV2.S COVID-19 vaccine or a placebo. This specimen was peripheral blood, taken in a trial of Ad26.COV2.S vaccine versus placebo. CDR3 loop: CASSQEAGTGLTDTQYF. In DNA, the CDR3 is TGCGCCAGCAGCCAAGAGGCAGGGACAGGGCTTACAGATACGCAGTATTTT.